The source of this TCR beta chain is a study of shared clonotypes between healthy human individuals. Across several immunoSEQ plates, the genomic DNA of each subset was split evenly. Data came from immunoSEQ multiplex PCR; TCRdb stores just in-frame clones and leaves some out. The sample lists a few hundred thousand clones, around 76% occurring once. V dropped 3 bases and J dropped 4 bases, with 9 bases sitting between them. Germline V lookup: CDR1 MNHNS, CDR2 SASEGT. The CDR3 totals 13 residues. The sample comprised PBMCs. The TCR comes from a woman aged 40-49 years in good health. Some clones in this sample may be carry-over from other donors' samples. The rearrangement joins TRBV6-1 to TRBJ1-1; weak D call: TRBD1 (5 bases). The DNA for the CDR3 is TGTGCCAGCAGTGACGGGACCCTCACTGAAGCTTTCTTT. Its protein is CASSDGTLTEAFF.